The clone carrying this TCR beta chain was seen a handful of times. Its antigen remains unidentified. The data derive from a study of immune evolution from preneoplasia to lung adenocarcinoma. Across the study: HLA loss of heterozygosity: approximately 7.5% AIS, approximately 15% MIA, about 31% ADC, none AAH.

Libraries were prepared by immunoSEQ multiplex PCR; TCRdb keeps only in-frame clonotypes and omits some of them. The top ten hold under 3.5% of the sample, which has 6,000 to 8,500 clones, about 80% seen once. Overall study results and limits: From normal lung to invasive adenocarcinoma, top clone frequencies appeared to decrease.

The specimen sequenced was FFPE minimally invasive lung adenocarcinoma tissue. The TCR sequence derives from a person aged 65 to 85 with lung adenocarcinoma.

The CDR3 loop is CASSKNLGQGSYTF. Written as DNA, the CDR3 is TGTGCCAGCAGCAAAAATCTGGGACAGGGCTCGTACACCTTC. The chain is built from TRBV21-1 and TRBJ1-2; whether TRBD1, the table's D call, matches the DNA was not checked. TRBV21-1 is noted as a pseudogene. The CDR3 loop spans 14 amino acids.